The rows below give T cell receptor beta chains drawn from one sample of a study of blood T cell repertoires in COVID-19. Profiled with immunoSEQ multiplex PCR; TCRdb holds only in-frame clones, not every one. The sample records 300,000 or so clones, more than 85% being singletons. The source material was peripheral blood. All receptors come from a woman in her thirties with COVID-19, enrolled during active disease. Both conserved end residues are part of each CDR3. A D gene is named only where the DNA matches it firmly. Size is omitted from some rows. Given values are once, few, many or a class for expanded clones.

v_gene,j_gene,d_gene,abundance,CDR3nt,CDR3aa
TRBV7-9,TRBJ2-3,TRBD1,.,TGTGCCAGCAGCTACCGGGACAGGGTTGCAGATACGCAGTATTTT,CASSYRDRVADTQYF
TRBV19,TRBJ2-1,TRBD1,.,TGTGCCAGTAGTATTTCGGCAGGGGGCAAGAATGAGCAGTTCTTC,CASSISAGGKNEQFF
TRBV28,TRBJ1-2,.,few,TGTGCCAGCAGTCCAGCAGGCAGAAACTATGGCTACACCTTC,CASSPAGRNYGYTF
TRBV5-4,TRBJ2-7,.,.,TGTGCCAGCAGTCCTACAGGGAACGAGCAGTACTTC,CASSPTGNEQYF
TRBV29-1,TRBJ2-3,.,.,TGCAGCGTTGAAGATCGACAGACCACAGATACGCAGTATTTT,CSVEDRQTTDTQYF
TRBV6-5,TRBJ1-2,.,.,TGTGCCACCGGGCGGAGGGGAAGGGATGGCTACACCTTC,CATGRRGRDGYTF
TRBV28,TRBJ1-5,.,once,TGTGCCAGCAGTTCTACCTCCCAGCCCCAGCATTTT,CASSSTSQPQHF
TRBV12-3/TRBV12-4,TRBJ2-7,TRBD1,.,TGTGCCAGCAGTTTACTGGGCGGGACAGGGTACTTC,CASSLLGGTGYF
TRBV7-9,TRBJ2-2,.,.,TGTGCCAGCAGCTTTTCTCCCGGGGAGCTGTTTTTT,CASSFSPGELFF
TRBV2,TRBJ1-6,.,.,TGTGCCAGCAGTGAATGGGGGGGTTCGAATTCACCCCTCCACTTT,CASSEWGGSNSPLHF
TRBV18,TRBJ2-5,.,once,TGTGCCAGCTCACCAACGAGTGAGACCCAGTACTTC,CASSPTSETQYF
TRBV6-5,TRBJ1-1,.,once,TGTGCCAGCAGTCCTACAGCCGGAGGAGCTTTCTTT,CASSPTAGGAFF
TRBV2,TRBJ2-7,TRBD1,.,TGTGCCAGCACCGGAGACCGGGGACAGGGTTGGTCACAATACTTC,CASTGDRGQGWSQYF
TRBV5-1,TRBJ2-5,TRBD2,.,TGCGCCAGCAGCTTGGGAGGGAGGGGATCGGAGACCCAGTACTTC,CASSLGGRGSETQYF